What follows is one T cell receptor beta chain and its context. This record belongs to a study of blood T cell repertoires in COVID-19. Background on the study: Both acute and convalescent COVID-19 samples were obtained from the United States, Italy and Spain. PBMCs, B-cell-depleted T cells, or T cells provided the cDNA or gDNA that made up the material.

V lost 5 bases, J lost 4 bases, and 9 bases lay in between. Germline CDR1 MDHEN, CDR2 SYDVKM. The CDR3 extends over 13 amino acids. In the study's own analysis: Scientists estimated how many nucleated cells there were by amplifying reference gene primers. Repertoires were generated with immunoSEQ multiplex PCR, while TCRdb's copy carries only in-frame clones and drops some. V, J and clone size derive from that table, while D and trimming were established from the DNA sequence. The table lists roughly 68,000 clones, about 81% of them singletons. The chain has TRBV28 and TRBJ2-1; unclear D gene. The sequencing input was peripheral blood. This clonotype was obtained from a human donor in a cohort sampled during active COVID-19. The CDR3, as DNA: TGTGCCAGCAGTAGTAGTTTTTACAATGAGCAGTTCTTC. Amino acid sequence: CASSSSFYNEQFF.